This T cell receptor beta chain stems from a study of Ad26.COV2.S vaccination and SARS-CoV-2 variants. Study-level information: Participant was drawn from the COV1001 Ad26.COV2.S trial arm.

V was trimmed by 6 bases and J by 10 bases, leaving 13 bases between them. CDR3 length: 12 amino acids. The germline V gene has CDR1 LGHDT and CDR2 YNNKEL (reference sequence). The sample's treatment: around 19 received Ad26.COV2.S at low or high dose, single or two shots; about five received placebo; per-sample allocation not given. At day 63 after the first vaccine or placebo injection, samples were drawn. An 18-55-year-old adult in Boston served as donor. Repertoires were generated with immunoSEQ multiplex PCR, while TCRdb's copy carries only in-frame clones and drops some. The sample consists of over 400,000 clones, 75% to 90% of them appearing once.

The chain has TRBV3-1 (or the pseudogene TRBV3-2) and TRBJ2-1; the D is unclear. The TCR was taken from a person between 18 and 59 years old who received the Ad26.COV2.S COVID-19 vaccine or a placebo. The specimen comprised peripheral blood, sampled in a trial of Ad26.COV2.S vaccine versus placebo. The CDR3 DNA reads as TGTGCCAGCAGTCTGACCTCGAAGGAGCAGTTCTTC. This sequence encodes CASSLTSKEQFF.